The clone carrying this T cell receptor beta chain was counted at least ten times. Its antigen is not identified. The sample belongs to a study of identical twins. This CDR3 is built from 13 residues. CDR1 and CDR2 (germline): SGHTA, FQGNSA. Deletions cut 4 bases from V and 9 bases from J, with 16 bases between. Overall study results and limits: Cord blood beta clonotypes present at high abundance carried fewer insertions; no such pattern appeared in memory repertoires.

Unique molecular identifiers were present on the cDNA, and a universal primer site came from template switching. TCRdb reprocessed the 5' RACE reads with MiXCR, giving one entry per CDR3 protein. The sample lists 650,000 to 750,000 distinct CDR3 sequences, around 20% occurring once. These data were also reused for a study on T cells expressing NK-cell markers. From that second work: Source material for TCR beta repertoires consisted of sorted CD3+CD56+NKG2C+, CD3+CD56+NKG2C- and CD3+CD56-NKG2C+ T cells.

The sequence was collected from a woman between 18 and 30 years old in good health. Sequenced material: PBMCs. This rearrangement joins TRBV7-2 to TRBJ2-7; D perhaps matches TRBD1 (6 bases). CDR3: CASSYPGHIGQYF. CDR3 coding DNA: TGTGCCAGCAGCTATCCGGGACATATCGGGCAGTACTTC.